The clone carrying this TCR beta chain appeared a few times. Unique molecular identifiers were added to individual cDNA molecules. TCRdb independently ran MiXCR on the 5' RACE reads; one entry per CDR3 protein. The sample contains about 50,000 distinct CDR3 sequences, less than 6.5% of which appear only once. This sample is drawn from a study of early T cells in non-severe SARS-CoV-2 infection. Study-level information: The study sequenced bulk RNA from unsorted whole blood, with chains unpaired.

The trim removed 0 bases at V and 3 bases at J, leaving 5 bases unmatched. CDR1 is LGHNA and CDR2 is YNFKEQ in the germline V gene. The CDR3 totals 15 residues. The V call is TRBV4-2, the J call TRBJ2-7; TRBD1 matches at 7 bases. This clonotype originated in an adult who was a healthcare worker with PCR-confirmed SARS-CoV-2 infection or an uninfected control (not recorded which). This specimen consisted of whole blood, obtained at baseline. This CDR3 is CASSQERQGDYEQYF. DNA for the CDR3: TGTGCCAGCAGCCAAGAGAGACAGGGAGACTACGAGCAGTACTTC.